This record concerns one T cell receptor beta chain sequence. The antigen it binds to is not known. One base away there is no much larger clone; base qualities are not given. The data stem from a study of blood T cell repertoires in COVID-19 (dated by TCRdb to 2020 to 2022). With respect to the entire study: Samples from collaborators originated in the United States, Italy and Spain and spanned both the acute and convalescent phases of COVID-19. Sample metadata almost always included a de-identified subject ID, COVID-19 status, age in years and sex. HLA class I and class II types, where available, came from metadata supplied by the sample provider rather than from assay-based typing. The material from the prospective study consisted of cDNA or gDNA derived from T cells, B-cell-depleted T cells, or PBMCs. The repertoires were released in a freely available public database meant as a resource for research on the immune response to SARS-CoV-2. Samples were obtained from the ongoing ImmuneRACE study (first 160 participants) and from 950 to 1,500 subjects provided by 6 global collaborators. Subjects who had been exposed to COVID-19, were actively infected with it, or had recovered from it provided the deeply sampled blood TCRbeta repertoires that made up the dataset.

TCRbeta CDR3 regions were amplified from genomic DNA by means of the immunoSEQ Assay, a bias-controlled multiplex PCR. Per the source publication's procedure: The number of nucleated cells in each sample was estimated from the amplification of reference gene primers within the assay. To quantify the absolute abundance of each unique TCRbeta CDR3 rearrangement, sequence reads were collapsed and filtered. For each sample, productive Simpson clonality was calculated as the square root of Simpson's diversity index across productive rearrangements. TCRdb mirrors the immuneACCESS table, restricted to in-frame sequences. Some clones are absent from its copies; in checked studies, under half trace to an unresolved V gene, and the reason for the others is unknown. For V, J and clone size, that table is used; D and trimming come from the DNA. Recorded for this sample are roughly 500,000 clones; less than 90% of them occurred a single time. 8.3% of the sample is in the top ten clones.

V and J are truncated by 5 bases and 4 bases respectively, leaving an intervening sequence of 4 bases. For CDR1 and CDR2, the germline V gene lists MNHEY and SVGEGT. The CDR3 runs 11 residues from the cysteine to the phenylalanine. The read is trimmed to its CDR3 DNA, 33 bases read in frame from base 1. Participants in the prospective study were aged 18 to 89 years, lived in about two dozen United States geographic areas, and enrolled through a virtual design. In the prospective study, participants were assigned to cohorts based on the clinical history participants reported in a screening survey and a study questionnaire. Recovered participants in ImmuneRACE Cohort 3 were defined by two consecutive negative NP/OP PCR tests, clearance by a healthcare professional, or resolution of symptoms. In the prospective study, whole blood, serum and a nasopharyngeal or oropharyngeal swab were collected from each participant by mobile phlebotomists. Additional blood draws and questionnaires over a 2-month period could optionally be provided by prospective study participants. Before DNA extraction, prospective study blood samples were shipped either frozen or at room temperature.

On the study overall, not on this receptor specifically: Clinical and demographic metadata were provided uncurated, with the amount varying by source and participant.

The sequence was collected from an older woman who had recovered from COVID-19. The sample was PBMCs or T cells enriched from blood (not recorded which). Recombination joined TRBV6-2 or TRBV6-3 with TRBJ2-3, with the D segment identity uncertain. The CDR3 is CASSQADTQYF. At the DNA level, the sequence is TGTGCCAGCAGTCAGGCAGATACGCAGTATTTT.